Presented here are 21 T cell receptor beta chains from one specimen sequenced in a study of T cell changes during pregnancy in multiple sclerosis. Libraries were prepared by immunoSEQ multiplex PCR; TCRdb keeps only in-frame clonotypes and omits some of them. The table shows about 80,000 clones, with around 91% occurring only once. The sample in question was peripheral blood, obtained before pregnancy. The receptors originated from a female donor with multiple sclerosis, enrolled in a pregnancy study.

The rearrangement joins TRBV25-1 to TRBJ1-1, with TRBD1 matching 8 bases. From germline, CDR1 is MGHDK and CDR2 SYGVNS. The CDR3 loop spans 13 amino acids. Trimming at V came to 4 bases and at J to 4 bases, leaving 2 bases not matched to a gene. CDR3 sequence reads: CASSVTGGTEAFF. The CDR3 DNA is TGTGCCAGCAGTGTTACAGGGGGCACTGAAGCTTTCTTT.

A single count supports this clone. The V call is TRBV4-3, the J call TRBJ2-1; TRBD2 matches at 9 bases. Per the germline V gene, CDR1 is LGHNA and CDR2 is YSLEER. V trimming: 1 base; J trimming: 4 bases; junction bases outside the gene matches: 11. The CDR3 loop spans 18 amino acids. The CDR3 here is CASSQAVPGLAVYNEQFF. The CDR3 DNA reads as TGCGCCAGCAGCCAAGCTGTCCCGGGACTAGCAGTATACAATGAGCAGTTCTTC.

This sequence joins TRBV10-2 and TRBJ2-7, with D unresolved. CDR1 and CDR2 (germline): WSHSY, SAAADI. The CDR3 loop spans 13 amino acids. Between the trimmed V and J ends, which lost 4 bases and 0 bases, there was a span of 7 bases. CDR3 region: CASSAPGSYEQYF. CDR3 sequence (DNA): TGCGCCAGCAGTGCCCCCGGCTCCTACGAGCAGTACTTC.

The gene calls are TRBV7-9 and TRBJ1-6, with a tentative D call TRBD1 (6 bases). V was cut by 4 bases and J by 7 bases, with 11 bases left in between. The CDR3 has 14 residues. CDR1 is SEHNR and CDR2 is FQNEAQ in the germline V gene (reference sequence). In nucleotides, the CDR3 is TGTGCCAGCAGCTCACAGGGACGCAATTCACCCCTCCACTTT. It is translated as CASSSQGRNSPLHF.

This chain uses TRBV6-4 with TRBJ1-6, with 9 bases that match TRBD1. Germline-derived CDR1 and CDR2 are MRHNA and SNTAGT. The CDR3 runs 15 residues. Losses at the gene ends were 6 bases for V and 7 bases for J; bases not matched to a gene: 7. Here the CDR3 reads CASSPRTGVNSPLHF. The DNA for the CDR3 is TGTGCCAGCAGCCCGCGGACAGGGGTAAATTCACCCCTCCACTTT.

V gene TRBV19 combines with J gene TRBJ2-1; TRBD2 aligns across 7 bases. CDR1 LNHDA and CDR2 SQIVND come from the germline V gene (reference sequence). Germline trimming cut 1 base from V and 3 bases from J; bases unmatched to any gene: 6. This CDR3 spans 16 amino acids. CDR3 coding DNA: TGTGCCAGTAGTATAGTCACCCGCGGGGGCTACAATGAGCAGTTCTTC. It codes for CASSIVTRGGYNEQFF. The full variable domain, with the rest looked up from reference TRBV19 and TRBJ2-1, is DGGITQSPKYLFRKEGQNVTLSCEQNLNHDAMYWYRQDPGQGLRLIYYSQIVNDFQKGDIAEGYSVSREKKESFPLTVTSAQKNPTAFYLCASSIVTRGGYNEQFFGPGTRLTVL.

The chain carries TRBV5-1 and TRBJ2-7; 7 nucleotides match TRBD1. The germline V gene encodes CDR1 SGHRS and CDR2 YFSETQ. The CDR3 runs to 13 residues. Germline trimming cut 1 base from V and 8 bases from J; bases unmatched to any gene: 6. The CDR3 spells CASSLWGQSQQYF. The CDR3 DNA follows: TGCGCCAGCAGCTTGTGGGGACAGAGTCAGCAGTACTTC.

The chain links TRBV28 to TRBJ1-5; TRBD1 matches 10 bases. The CDR3 extends over 15 amino acids. From germline, CDR1 is MDHEN and CDR2 SYDVKM. After removal of 6 bases from V and 0 bases from J, the junction contained 2 bases not matched to a gene. CDR3 sequence (DNA): TGTGCCAGCAGACGGACAGGGGGTAGCAATCAGCCCCAGCATTTT. Residues: CASRRTGGSNQPQHF. Filled out from reference TRBV28 and TRBJ1-5, the complete variable domain reads DVKVTQSSRYLVKRTGEKVFLECVQDMDHENMFWYRQDPGLGLRLIYFSYDVKMKEKGDIPEGYSVSREKKERFSLILESASTNQTSMYLCASRRTGGSNQPQHFGDGTRLSIL.

This chain links TRBV10-3 with TRBJ2-5; 14 bases are a match to TRBD2. This CDR3 has 15 amino acids. Germline V gene data show CDR1 as ENHRY and CDR2 as SYGVKD. The V segment lost 10 bases and the J segment 5 bases; nucleotides outside the gene matches: 9. The CDR3 DNA reads as TGTGCCACCAACTTGGGACTAGCGGGAGAGGAGACCCAGTACTTC. It codes for CATNLGLAGEETQYF.

The chain recombines TRBV7-3 with TRBJ2-3; possibly TRBD1 for D (7 bases). The CDR3 length is 14 residues. Per germline, CDR1 SGHTA and CDR2 FQGTGA. V gave up 4 bases and J gave up 6 bases, with 14 bases separating them. The CDR3 DNA is TGTGCCAGCAGCTCAGGGGGGCCTGGGGATACGCAGTATTTT. It codes for CASSSGGPGDTQYF.

V and J are TRBV5-1 and TRBJ2-1; 8 bases line up with TRBD1. Germline values: CDR1 SGHRS, CDR2 YFSETQ. CDR3 length: 14 amino acids. J lost 4 bases, V lost 3 bases, and 3 bases had no gene match. The CDR3 DNA reads as TGCGCCAGCAGCTGGGGACAGGTATACAATGAGCAGTTCTTC. Translated: CASSWGQVYNEQFF.

V gene TRBV5-1 combines with J gene TRBJ2-5; unclear D gene. Trimming left V 0 bases short and J 0 bases short, with 9 bases between. The CDR3 extends over 15 amino acids. Germline V gene sequence: CDR1 SGHRS, CDR2 YFSETQ. CDR3 residues: CASSLGPSNQETQYF. The CDR3, as DNA: TGCGCCAGCAGCTTGGGCCCCTCTAACCAAGAGACCCAGTACTTC.

This chain joins TRBV6-1 and TRBJ1-2; D gene uncertain. The CDR3 spans 13 residues. The germline V and J ends were trimmed by 11 bases and 3 bases, with 16 bases remaining between them. Germline V gene data show CDR1 as MNHNS and CDR2 as SASEGT. CDR3 nucleotides: TGTGCCTCCTCGACTCGGGTGGACTATGGCTACACCTTC. Its translation: CASSTRVDYGYTF.

The chain employs TRBV28 and TRBJ2-1; TRBD2 matches at 7 bases. Germline V lookup: CDR1 MDHEN, CDR2 SYDVKM. The CDR3 covers 15 residues. The V gene end was trimmed by 5 bases and the J gene end by 0 bases; junction bases not matched to a gene: 4. For the CDR3, the DNA is TGTGCCAGCAGTCACGGCGGGGGCTCCTACAATGAGCAGTTCTTC. Amino acids: CASSHGGGSYNEQFF.

This chain uses TRBV19 with TRBJ1-2; D perhaps matches TRBD1 (6 bases). CDR1 and CDR2 (germline): LNHDA, SQIVND (reference sequence). CDR3 length: 15 amino acids. Deletions cut 7 bases from V and 2 bases from J, with 17 bases between. In DNA, the CDR3 is TGTGCCAGTATCCCCTTTGAGGACAGCAACTATGGCTACACCTTC. It specifies CASIPFEDSNYGYTF. Based on the CDR3 plus reference TRBV19 and TRBJ1-2, the full variable domain is DGGITQSPKYLFRKEGQNVTLSCEQNLNHDAMYWYRQDPGQGLRLIYYSQIVNDFQKGDIAEGYSVSREKKESFPLTVTSAQKNPTAFYLCASIPFEDSNYGYTFGSGTRLTVV.

The chain recombines TRBV5-4 with TRBJ1-1, with D hard to call. Germline V lookup: CDR1 SGHNT, CDR2 YYREEE (reference sequence). V dropped 1 base and J dropped 1 base, with 14 bases sitting between them. This CDR3 has 16 residues. CDR3: CASSLRSQQPNTEAFF. CDR3 DNA: TGTGCCAGCAGCTTGAGAAGCCAACAGCCGAACACTGAAGCTTTCTTT. The entire variable domain, with the rest obtained from reference TRBV5-4 and TRBJ1-1, is as follows: ETGVTQSPTHLIKTRGQQVTLRCSSQSGHNTVSWYQQALGQGPQFIFQYYREEENGRGNFPPRFSGLQFPNYSSELNVNALELDDSALYLCASSLRSQQPNTEAFFGQGTRLTVV.

The rearrangement links TRBV6-6 to TRBJ1-4; 7 nucleotides align to TRBD1. The CDR3 is 15 residues long. The V gene's germline CDR1 is MNHNY and CDR2 SVGAGI (reference sequence). V was clipped by 7 bases and J by 0 bases; unmatched bases: 5. The CDR3 is CASTTGAATNEKLFF. The CDR3 DNA is TGTGCCAGCACTACAGGGGCTGCAACTAATGAAAAACTGTTTTTT.

This rearrangement joins TRBV5-1 to TRBJ1-1; 7 nucleotides agree with TRBD1. This CDR3 is built from 16 residues. The germline gives CDR1 SGHRS, CDR2 YFSETQ. V lost 0 bases to trimming and J lost 3 bases; unmatched junction nucleotides: 8. CDR3 loop: CASSLESGGWDTEAFF. The CDR3 DNA follows: TGCGCCAGCAGCTTGGAGTCAGGGGGGTGGGACACTGAAGCTTTCTTT.

The chain has TRBV7-8 and TRBJ2-7, with no clear D. V lost 3 bases, J lost 2 bases, and 11 bases lay in between. From germline, CDR1 is SGHVS and CDR2 FQNEAQ. The CDR3 covers 14 residues. For the CDR3, the DNA is TGTGCCAGCAGCTTGCGCAGGCCACCCTACGAGCAGTACTTC. It translates to CASSLRRPPYEQYF. The whole variable domain, remainder taken from reference TRBV7-8 and TRBJ2-7, is GAGVSQSPRYKVAKRGQDVALRCDPISGHVSLFWYQQALGQGPEFLTYFQNEAQLDKSGLPSDRFFAERPEGSVSTLKIQRTQQEDSAVYLCASSLRRPPYEQYFGPGTRLTVT.

The chain is built from TRBV18 and TRBJ2-5; tentative D call: TRBD2 (6 bases). V was cut by 3 bases and J by 4 bases, with 12 bases left in between. Per the germline V gene, CDR1 is KGHSH and CDR2 is LQKENI. There are 14 residues in the CDR3. The CDR3 loop is CASSPTSQGETQYF. Here the CDR3 DNA reads TGTGCCAGCTCACCGACTAGTCAAGGAGAGACCCAGTACTTC.

The chain carries TRBV19 and TRBJ1-5, with D unclear. V was pared by 4 bases and J by 0 bases, with 7 bases between. Germline loops: CDR1 LNHDA, CDR2 SQIVND (reference sequence). The CDR3 sequence is 14 residues long. This CDR3 reads CASSRHGSNQPQHF. The DNA of the CDR3 is TGTGCCAGTAGTAGACACGGTAGCAATCAGCCCCAGCATTTT.